Shown below are 32 T cell receptor beta chains from a single sample sequenced in a study of blood T cell repertoires in COVID-19. Measured with immunoSEQ multiplex PCR; TCRdb has only the in-frame clones, and not every one. The table has tens of thousands of clones, 82% seen once. Sequenced material: peripheral blood. Receptors originate from a woman aged 60 to 75 with acute or convalescent COVID-19.

The CDR3 bases are TGTGCCAGCTCCTGGGACAATCCTAGCACAGATACGCAGTATTTT. Translation gives CASSWDNPSTDTQYF. This chain connects TRBV18 to TRBJ2-3; possible D gene TRBD1, 6 bases. CDR3 size: 15 residues. Germline lookup yields CDR1 KGHSH and CDR2 LQKENI. V lost 6 bases, J lost 0 bases, and 13 bases lay in between.

The chain employs TRBV28 and TRBJ2-7, with TRBD1 identical over 11 bases. V lost 5 bases to trimming and J lost 2 bases; unmatched junction nucleotides: 11. This CDR3 is built from 17 residues. The V gene's germline CDR1 is MDHEN and CDR2 SYDVKM. This chain's CDR3 is CASSPWTGGAGAYEQYF. The CDR3 DNA follows: TGTGCCAGCAGTCCATGGACAGGGGGCGCGGGGGCCTACGAGCAGTACTTC.

The chain links TRBV5-6 to TRBJ1-3, with TRBD1 matching 11 bases. This CDR3 contains 17 residues. V lost 3 bases and J lost 0; bases outside the gene matches: 5. CDR1 and CDR2 from the germline V gene are SGHDT and YYEEEE. CDR3 DNA: TGTGCCAGCAGCTGGGGGACAGGGGGATTCTCTGGAAACACCATATATTTT. Translating gives CASSWGTGGFSGNTIYF.

This clone was counted a single time. The rearrangement joins TRBV7-8 to TRBJ1-1, with a possible D match to TRBD1 (6 bases). Between the trimmed V and J ends, which lost 1 base and 6 bases, there was a span of 15 bases. CDR1 is SGHVS, CDR2 FQNEAQ, per germline. This CDR3 region has 15 residues. The CDR3, as DNA: TGTGCCAGCAGCTTAGTGGGGGGGCGCGGGGCTGAAGCTTTCTTT. Translation: CASSLVGGRGAEAFF.

J is TRBJ2-2 and V is TRBV24-1; a weak D match, TRBD1 (5 bases). There are 14 residues in the CDR3. V was pared by 8 bases and J by 4 bases, with 13 bases between. Germline lookup yields CDR1 KGHDR and CDR2 SFDVKD. CDR3 region: CATKAGYSTGELFF. The CDR3, as DNA: TGTGCCACCAAAGCAGGGTACTCCACCGGGGAGCTGTTTTTT.

This clone came up a few times. The rearrangement links TRBV6-5 to TRBJ1-6, with TRBD1 identical over 9 bases. The trim removed 6 bases at V and 6 bases at J, leaving 3 bases unmatched. The CDR3 runs 14 residues. Germline values: CDR1 MNHEY, CDR2 SVGAGI. The CDR3 nucleotides read TGTGCCAGCAGCGAGACAGGGGGTAATTCACCCCTCCACTTT. It translates to CASSETGGNSPLHF.

The V call is TRBV7-2, the J call TRBJ1-2, with 8 bases identical to TRBD1. The CDR3 runs 14 residues. Germline CDR1 reads SGHTA; CDR2 reads FQGNSA. Trimming cost V 6 bases and J 6 bases; bases outside gene matches: 9. In DNA form, the CDR3 reads TGTGCCAGCAGTGCAACAGGGGGGCGAGATGGCTACACCTTC. Residues: CASSATGGRDGYTF.

Only a few counts were recorded for this clone. V usage is TRBV5-6 and J usage is TRBJ1-4; TRBD1 is a possible D gene (5 bases). This CDR3 spans 16 amino acids. Trimming took off 1 base at V and 2 bases at J, with 12 bases between the two ends. Germline V CDR1 and CDR2: SGHDT, YYEEEE. CDR3 sequence reads: CASSLRGSGTNEKLFF. The CDR3 DNA reads TGTGCCAGCAGCTTGAGGGGCTCAGGGACTAATGAAAAACTGTTTTTT. Full variable domain (missing parts from reference TRBV5-6 and TRBJ1-4): DAGVTQSPTHLIKTRGQQVTLRCSPKSGHDTVSWYQQALGQGPQFIFQYYEEEERQRGNFPDRFSGHQFPNYSSELNVNALLLGDSALYLCASSLRGSGTNEKLFFGSGTQLSVL.

The chain is built from TRBV7-8 and TRBJ2-1; 11 nucleotides align to TRBD2. This CDR3 has 14 residues. Per germline, CDR1 SGHVS and CDR2 FQNEAQ. The trim removed 3 bases at V and 6 bases at J, leaving 1 base unmatched. CDR3 in DNA: TGTGCCAGCAGCTTCACTAGCGGGGGCAATGAGCAGTTCTTC. It codes for CASSFTSGGNEQFF.

This clone was recorded only once. The chain employs TRBV29-1 and TRBJ1-5, with a tentative D call TRBD1 (5 bases). The germline gives CDR1 SQVTM, CDR2 ANQGSEA. This CDR3 is 13 amino acids long. The V end was cut by 5 bases, the J end by 4 bases, with 12 bases between. The CDR3: CSVLTAFNQPQHF. CDR3 nucleotide sequence: TGCAGCGTTTTGACAGCCTTTAATCAGCCCCAGCATTTT.

V gene TRBV6-5 combines with J gene TRBJ1-1; D may be TRBD1 (6 bases). Looked up from germline, CDR1 is MNHEY and CDR2 is SVGAGI. V was pared by 4 bases and J by 0 bases, with 9 bases between. This CDR3 spans 14 amino acids. The CDR3 here is CASSSGQLNTEAFF. The CDR3, as DNA: TGTGCCAGCAGTTCAGGACAGCTGAACACTGAAGCTTTCTTT.

V gene TRBV4-1 combines with J gene TRBJ2-7; TRBD1 matches at 10 bases. The CDR3 covers 15 residues. V was clipped by 4 bases and J by 3 bases; unmatched bases: 6. The V gene's germline CDR1 is MGHRA and CDR2 YSYEKL. The CDR3 here is CASSPAGTGDYEQYF. In DNA form, the CDR3 reads TGCGCCAGCAGCCCCGCCGGGACAGGGGACTACGAGCAGTACTTC.

The chain recombines TRBV6-6 with TRBJ1-1; D call uncertain. Germline V gene lookup returns CDR1 MNHNY and CDR2 SVGAGI (reference sequence). V lost 5 bases, J lost 10 bases, and 14 bases lay in between. The CDR3 runs to 12 residues. The CDR3: CASSPRGLAAFF. Here the CDR3 DNA reads TGTGCCAGCAGTCCCCGAGGGCTAGCAGCTTTCTTT.

This clone was seen many times. V usage is TRBV5-1 and J usage is TRBJ2-3; the D gene is possibly TRBD2 (6 bases). Per the germline V gene, CDR1 is SGHRS and CDR2 is YFSETQ. The V gene lost 4 bases and the J gene lost 2 bases, with 8 bases spanning the gap. The CDR3 extends over 13 amino acids. The CDR3 sequence is CASSVAATDTQYF. CDR3 sequence (DNA): TGCGCCAGCAGCGTAGCGGCCACAGATACGCAGTATTTT. Filled out from reference TRBV5-1 and TRBJ2-3, the complete variable domain reads KAGVTQTPRYLIKTRGQQVTLSCSPISGHRSVSWYQQTPGQGLQFLFEYFSETQRNKGNFPGRFSGRQFSNSRSEMNVSTLELGDSALYLCASSVAATDTQYFGPGTRLTVL.

A single count supports this clone. V and J are TRBV6-5 and TRBJ1-5, with 7 bases identical to TRBD1. The CDR3 has 15 amino acids. With 0 bases clipped from V and 5 bases from J, the junction kept 4 bases outside the gene matches. Per the germline V gene, CDR1 is MNHEY and CDR2 is SVGAGI. DNA for the CDR3: TGTGCCAGCAGTTACTCTGACAGGGCCGATCAGCCCCAGCATTTT. Protein product: CASSYSDRADQPQHF.

The rearrangement links TRBV5-1 to TRBJ1-3; 7 nucleotides align to TRBD1. Germline CDR1 SGHRS, CDR2 YFSETQ. The CDR3 runs to 18 residues. V shed 1 base and J 1 base; nucleotides not matched to a gene: 11. CDR3 bases: TGCGCCAGCAGCTTGTTCGGTATAAGGGACAGTTCTGGAAACACCATATATTTT. Protein sequence: CASSLFGIRDSSGNTIYF.

The J gene is TRBJ1-2, the V gene TRBV9; TRBD1 might be the D (6 bases). Trimming took off 0 bases at V and 9 bases at J, with 15 bases between the two ends. Per germline, CDR1 SGDLS and CDR2 YYNGEE. This CDR3 region has 14 residues. CDR3 DNA: TGTGCCAGCAGCGTAGAGAGTCAGGGGAATAGCTACACCTTC. This gives the protein CASSVESQGNSYTF. The full variable domain, in which reference TRBV9 and TRBJ1-2 provide the parts outside the CDR3, is DSGVTQTPKHLITATGQRVTLRCSPRSGDLSVYWYQQSLDQGLQFLIQYYNGEERAKGNILERFSAQQFPDLHSELNLSSLELGDSALYFCASSVESQGNSYTFGSGTRLTVV.

The CDR3 sequence is CASSQKRDPHYEQYF. CDR3 nucleotides: TGTGCCAGCAGTCAAAAGCGGGACCCCCACTACGAGCAGTACTTC. This chain joins TRBV6-5 and TRBJ2-7; 7 bases fit TRBD2. This CDR3 contains 15 residues. The germline V gene has CDR1 MNHEY and CDR2 SVGAGI. V trimming: 5 bases; J trimming: 3 bases; junction bases outside the gene matches: 10.

The chain couples TRBV9 to TRBJ1-3; 10 positions agree with TRBD1. CDR1 and CDR2 from the germline V gene are SGDLS and YYNGEE. J gave up 4 bases and V 4 bases, and 5 bases lay outside the gene matches. The CDR3 contains 15 residues. CDR3 nucleotide sequence: TGTGCCAGCAGCTACGGGACAGGGGAGGGAAACACCATATATTTT. Translating it yields CASSYGTGEGNTIYF.

This clone was seen a single time. The chain uses TRBV24-1 and TRBJ1-2; no firm D call. V lost 2 bases to trimming and J lost 2 bases, with 8 bases between them. Germline-derived CDR1 and CDR2 are KGHDR and SFDVKD. This CDR3 is built from 14 residues. The DNA for the CDR3 is TGTGCCACCAGTGATTCAGGAATAAACTATGGCTACACCTTC. This codes for CATSDSGINYGYTF.

This sequence joins TRBV28 and TRBJ1-1, with 7 positions matching TRBD1. The germline V gene encodes CDR1 MDHEN and CDR2 SYDVKM. J lost 4 bases, V lost 5 bases, and 10 bases had no gene match. The CDR3 length is 15 residues. The CDR3 DNA follows: TGTGCCAGCAGTCCCAGGGGGGCCGTGGTCACTGAAGCTTTCTTT. Protein sequence: CASSPRGAVVTEAFF.

V gene TRBV19 combines with J gene TRBJ1-3; 11 nucleotides match TRBD1. The germline gives CDR1 LNHDA, CDR2 SQIVND (reference sequence). The CDR3 contains 15 residues. Here the CDR3 reads CASGTGGFGGNTIYF. CDR3 nucleotides: TGTGCGAGCGGGACAGGGGGTTTCGGTGGAAACACCATATATTTT.

The chain recombines TRBV10-3 with TRBJ2-1; tentative D call: TRBD2 (6 bases). The CDR3 totals 13 residues. V was pared by 4 bases and J by 3 bases, with 7 bases between. CDR1 and CDR2 from the germline V gene are ENHRY and SYGVKD. The CDR3 sequence is CAISGGLYNEQFF. Written as DNA, the CDR3 is TGTGCCATCAGTGGGGGACTCTACAATGAGCAGTTCTTC.

This clone was seen once. The genes are TRBV7-9 and TRBJ2-5; maybe TRBD2 (6 bases). The CDR3 sequence is 15 residues long. Trimming left V 5 bases short and J 4 bases short, with 17 bases between. The germline gives CDR1 SEHNR, CDR2 FQNEAQ (reference sequence). The CDR3 DNA reads TGTGCCAGCAGCCCCACCTCCGGGAGCGGAGAGACCCAGTACTTC. It encodes CASSPTSGSGETQYF.

This sequence joins TRBV5-1 and TRBJ1-1; D remains ambiguous. V was cut by 4 bases and J by 1 base, with 23 bases left in between. This CDR3 has 18 amino acids. CDR1 and CDR2 (germline): SGHRS, YFSETQ. CDR3 protein: CASSRGSGASTWNTEAFF. The CDR3 bases are TGCGCCAGCAGCAGAGGGTCAGGAGCCTCTACTTGGAACACTGAAGCTTTCTTT. Based on the CDR3 plus reference TRBV5-1 and TRBJ1-1, the full variable domain is KAGVTQTPRYLIKTRGQQVTLSCSPISGHRSVSWYQQTPGQGLQFLFEYFSETQRNKGNFPGRFSGRQFSNSRSEMNVSTLELGDSALYLCASSRGSGASTWNTEAFFGQGTRLTVV.

This rearrangement joins TRBV28 to TRBJ1-1; D is ambiguous. CDR1 is MDHEN, CDR2 SYDVKM, per germline. The CDR3 consists of 15 residues. The V end was cut by 4 bases, the J end by 2 bases, with 14 bases between. The CDR3 protein is CASSSRSPVNTEAFF. CDR3 DNA: TGTGCCAGCAGTTCCCGGTCCCCCGTAAACACTGAAGCTTTCTTT.

This sequence joins TRBV7-3 and TRBJ2-1; unclear D gene. The CDR3 runs to 12 residues. CDR1 is SGHTA and CDR2 is FQGTGA in the germline V gene. V shed 4 bases and J shed 4 bases, with 5 bases lying between them. CDR3 in amino acids: CASSSRYNEQFF. The DNA for the CDR3 is TGTGCCAGCAGCTCGCGGTACAATGAGCAGTTCTTC.

V and J are TRBV19 and TRBJ2-2; 12 bases are a match to TRBD2. CDR1 is LNHDA and CDR2 is SQIVND in the germline V gene (reference sequence). V trimming: 6 bases; J trimming: 2 bases; junction bases outside the gene matches: 4. The CDR3 is 16 amino acids. CDR3 sequence reads: CASSRGLAGNTGELFF. CDR3 DNA sequence: TGTGCCAGTAGCAGGGGACTAGCGGGCAACACCGGGGAGCTGTTTTTT.

The chain carries TRBV2 and TRBJ1-1; TRBD1 matches at 7 bases. The CDR3 is 17 residues long. V gave up 7 bases and J gave up 2 bases; unmatched junction bases: 16. Germline-derived CDR1 and CDR2 are SNHLY and FYNNEI. As DNA, the CDR3 is TGTGCCAGCACCCGAGTCCTGACAGGGCGGGTAAACACTGAAGCTTTCTTT. Its protein is CASTRVLTGRVNTEAFF.

The chain carries TRBV3-1 (or the pseudogene TRBV3-2) and TRBJ2-7, with TRBD1 matching 10 bases. V lost 1 base and J lost 4; bases outside the gene matches: 1. The CDR3 totals 14 residues. Germline assignment: CDR1 LGHDT and CDR2 YNNKEL (reference sequence). DNA for the CDR3: TGTGCCAGCAGCCAAGGGACAGGGGGGTACGAGCAGTACTTC. Its protein is CASSQGTGGYEQYF.

V usage is TRBV19 and J usage is TRBJ2-7; D might be TRBD1 (6 bases). The CDR3 contains 13 residues. Trimming removed 3 bases at V and 2 bases at J, with 8 bases between. The germline CDR1 and CDR2 sequences are LNHDA and SQIVND (reference sequence). CDR3 sequence (DNA): TGTGCCAGTAGTATCCGACAGGCCTACGAGCAGTACTTC. It encodes CASSIRQAYEQYF.

This clone was detected only once. J is TRBJ2-1 and V is TRBV29-1; D possibly corresponds to TRBD1 (5 bases). From germline, CDR1 is SQVTM and CDR2 ANQGSEA. The CDR3 has 13 amino acids. Trimming removed 4 bases at V and 5 bases at J, with 12 bases between. The CDR3 bases are TGCAGCGTTGTGAGACAGACCAACAATGAGCAGTTCTTC. Its protein product is CSVVRQTNNEQFF.